This T cell receptor beta chain is drawn from a study of control samples from healthy donors and cancer patients (dated by TCRdb to 2019 to 2021). The library came from the immunoSEQ multiplex PCR assay. In its TCRdb copy, this immuneACCESS table keeps in-frame sequences only and misses some clones. Where compared with another copy, unresolved V genes explain less than half of these, and the others have no known cause. This sample comprises 35,000 to 40,000 clones, approximately 82% of them detected only once. The top ten hold about a fifth of the sample. Between the V and J ends, shortened by 1 base and 7 bases respectively, the junction contains 19 bases. The CDR3 runs 16 amino acids, cysteine and phenylalanine included. The CDR3 DNA has 48 bases and is translated from base 1. Sequences LNHDA (CDR1) and SQIVND (CDR2) are obtained from the germline V gene (reference sequence). This clone came up once. Its target antigen remains unknown. No base quality values were provided; no much bigger clone lies one nucleotide off.

The sequence was collected from a woman aged 55-75 years with lung cancer. The receptor chain draws on TRBV19 and TRBJ2-5, with the D call tentatively TRBD1 or TRBD2, each fitting 6 bases. The sequencing sample was made of PBMCs. The CDR3 here reads CASSIGSGEVVGTQYF. The nucleotides are TGTGCCAGTAGTATAGGTTCAGGGGAGGTGGTAGGGACCCAGTACTTC.